One and the same sample provided the 9 T cell receptor beta chains below, sequenced in a study of T cells in Graves' hyperthyroidism and ophthalmopathy. The TCR beta CDR3 regions underwent amplification using RNA transcripts as the source. With the HTBI primer set, the TCR CDR3 went through a first round of RT-PCR. TCRdb used MiXCR to reprocess the multiplex PCR reads, holding one entry per CDR3 protein. The data contain 550,000 to 600,000 distinct CDR3 sequences, about half of them seen just once; the ten biggest clones take up around 20%. Source material: peripheral blood or thyroid tissue (not recorded which). Receptors originate from an adult woman with Graves' disease, either hyperthyroidism or ophthalmopathy (not recorded which).

This clonotype was seen ten or more times. V and J are TRBV4-1 and TRBJ1-4; 7 nucleotides align to TRBD1. The J segment lost 4 bases and the V segment lost 3 bases, leaving 5 bases of the junction unmatched. The CDR3 is 15 residues long. Germline V CDR1 and CDR2: MGHRA, YSYEKL. The CDR3 DNA reads as TGCGCCAGCAGCCATCGAACAGGGGATAATGAAAAACTGTTTTTT. This codes for CASSHRTGDNEKLFF.

The V call is TRBV3-1, the J call TRBJ1-1; D is unclear. Germline values: CDR1 LGHDT, CDR2 YNNKEL (reference sequence). Trimming removed 4 bases from V and 2 bases from J, with 11 bases in between. This CDR3 is built from 14 residues. The CDR3 region is CASSRINSNTEAFF. The CDR3 DNA follows: TGTGCCAGCAGCCGTATAAACTCAAACACTGAAGCTTTCTTT.

The chain couples TRBV4-2 to TRBJ1-1; D is possibly TRBD1 (6 bases). The ends were cut back, 2 bases at V and 5 bases at J, with 12 bases in the middle. The CDR3 runs 14 residues. The germline gives CDR1 LGHNA, CDR2 YNFKEQ. CDR3 residues: CASSQPGQMTEAFF. The CDR3 DNA reads as TGTGCCAGCAGCCAACCCGGACAGATGACTGAAGCTTTCTTT.

The chain links TRBV9 to TRBJ1-4; D gene ambiguous. Per the germline V gene, CDR1 is SGDLS and CDR2 is YYNGEE. Trimming pared 0 bases from V and 7 bases from J, leaving 13 bases between. The CDR3 is 15 amino acids. CDR3 sequence reads: CASSVAKEITEKLFF. CDR3 DNA: TGTGCCAGCAGCGTAGCTAAGGAGATCACTGAAAAACTGTTTTTT.

The chain couples TRBV7-3 to TRBJ1-1, with D perhaps matching TRBD1 (5 bases). The V end was cut by 1 base, the J end by 9 bases, with 12 bases between. Per germline, CDR1 SGHTA and CDR2 FQGTGA. This CDR3 contains 13 residues. The CDR3 region is CASSLMGGQKAFF. CDR3 nucleotides: TGTGCCAGCAGCTTAATGGGCGGACAAAAAGCTTTCTTT.

The chain employs TRBV10-3 and TRBJ1-1, with 11 bases fitting TRBD1. J gave up 4 bases and V 6 bases, and 4 bases lay outside the gene matches. Germline V gene sequence: CDR1 ENHRY, CDR2 SYGVKD. The CDR3 totals 14 residues. CDR3: CAIRLGQGATEAFF. The CDR3 DNA reads as TGTGCCATCAGATTAGGACAGGGGGCCACTGAAGCTTTCTTT.

J is TRBJ1-1 and V is TRBV28, with a possible D match to TRBD1 (5 bases). CDR1 is MDHEN and CDR2 is SYDVKM in the germline V gene. V lost 10 bases, J lost 0 bases, and 12 bases lay in between. The CDR3 sequence is 13 residues long. DNA of the CDR3: TGTGCCACCAAGGAGGGGTTGAACACTGAAGCTTTCTTT. It encodes CATKEGLNTEAFF.

This chain connects TRBV20-1 to TRBJ2-7; D not certain. Trimming shortened V by 5 bases and J by 6 bases, and 8 bases separated the two germline ends. CDR3 length: 10 amino acids. Germline V gene lookup returns CDR1 DFQATT and CDR2 SNEGSKA (reference sequence). The DNA for the CDR3 is TGCAGTGCTTCGTATCGCGAGCAGTACTTC. It yields the protein CSASYREQYF.

The rearrangement uses TRBV25-1 and TRBJ2-3; no firm D call. The CDR3 loop spans 13 amino acids. The germline V gene has CDR1 MGHDK and CDR2 SYGVNS. Trimming took off 5 bases at V and 3 bases at J, with 9 bases between the two ends. The CDR3 region is CASSQTFTDTQYF. As DNA, the CDR3 is TGTGCCAGCAGTCAAACTTTTACAGATACGCAGTATTTT.